The T cell receptor (beta chain) described here comes from a study of T cell responses to AZD1222 COVID-19 vaccine (dated by TCRdb to the early 2020s). The study in broad terms: TCR sequencing was performed for about 240 trial participants, of whom around 200 were given two doses of AZD1222 and some 26 were given two doses of MenACWY control vaccine. Trial participants were enrolled into age subgroups of 18-55, 56-69 and 70-plus years, which contained approximately 150, 28 and 58 TCR-sequenced participants, respectively.

Here is what the overall study found, with its caveats: CD4 TCRs associated with the vaccine covered the entire spike protein, and the dominant responses were in regions 160-218 and 743-854. The 56-69-year group was small, and its depth increase did not reach significance, likely because of low power. Participants were mostly white British, with more females than males. The authors suggested clonal diversity may have been underestimated. Because no samples from the day 14 peak response were available, repertoires could be characterized only after the peak T cell response. Conclusions about previously exposed vaccinees are limited, since just five to seven AZD1222 recipients were seropositive for SARS-CoV-2 at baseline. After two AZD1222 doses, spike-specific TCR breadth and depth were significantly higher than at day 0 and than in MenACWY recipients. Nearly half of unique spike-specific TCRs reportedly recognized epitopes outside regions mutated in the B.1.351 and B.1.1.7 variants.

The sample holds one count of this clone. Its antigen specificity is not known. No base qualities exist here, and no much larger clone lies one base off it. The CDR3 regions of human TCRbeta chains were analyzed by immunosequencing. Per the authors' processing: TCRs in the repertoires were matched against a reference library of SARS-CoV-2-specific TCRs that had been generated with the MIRA antigen-specificity platform. Breadth was defined as the fraction of unique TCRs that were SARS-CoV-2-associated. Depth was defined as the fraction of total T cells that were SARS-CoV-2-associated. Each spike-specific TCR was assigned to its reactive spike region and to a CD4 or CD8 class using the MIRA data. Log10-transformed breadth and depth values were compared by one-way ANOVA with Sidak's multiple comparisons tests. In its TCRdb copy, this immuneACCESS table keeps in-frame sequences only and misses some clones. Where compared with another copy, unresolved V genes explain less than half of these, and the others have no known cause. V, J and clone size were drawn from that table, and D and trimming were deduced from the DNA. This sample lists 110,000 to 150,000 clones; 85% to 95% were detected once. Approximately 12% of the sample is held by the ten biggest clonotypes.

This sample's time point label indicates: sample from adult after SARS-CoV-2 infection, after symptom onset. A couple of convalescent COVID-19 patients, sampled after symptom onset from adults with prior SARS-CoV-2 infection, were also TCR-sequenced for comparison. This sequence was found in an adult who had recovered from COVID-19. The material was peripheral blood, obtained after recovery from COVID-19.

The CDR3 amino acid sequence is: CASSPQGQGNEQFF. The sequenced DNA: TGTGCCAGCAGCCCCCAGGGACAGGGGAATGAGCAGTTCTTC. The chain uses TRBV6-5 and TRBJ2-1; the junction holds 10 bases that match TRBD1. CDR1 MNHEY and CDR2 SVGAGI are derived from the germline V gene. V trim: 6 bases; J trim: 7 bases; unmatched bases: 6. The CDR3 runs 14 amino acids, cysteine and phenylalanine included. The read is trimmed to its CDR3 DNA, 42 bases read in frame from base 1.